This entry lists 13 T cell receptor beta chains sequenced from one sample in a study of shared clonotypes between healthy human individuals. Terminally differentiated effector memory CD45RA+ cells were excluded by CCR7 positive selection of CD45RO-negative cells. TCRdb's copy holds only in-frame clones and misses some; the assay was immunoSEQ multiplex PCR. Of about 650,000 clones in the sample, 95% were seen once. Sequencing was carried out using naive CD8+ T cells sorted from blood. All receptors derive from a woman aged 25 to 39 in good health.

The rearrangement uses TRBV11-2 and TRBJ2-7; 14 nucleotides line up with TRBD2. The CDR3 runs 15 residues. CDR1 SGHAT and CDR2 FQNNGV come from the germline V gene. The V gene end was trimmed by 5 bases and the J gene end by 6 bases; junction bases not matched to a gene: 6. This CDR3 is CASSRLAGGPSEQYF. The CDR3 bases are TGTGCCAGCAGCCGACTAGCGGGAGGGCCAAGCGAGCAGTACTTC.

J is TRBJ1-3 and V is TRBV28; TRBD1 aligns across 9 bases. In germline, CDR1 is MDHEN, CDR2 SYDVKM. This CDR3 has 19 amino acids. The J segment lost 0 bases and the V segment lost 7 bases, leaving 16 bases of the junction unmatched. In nucleotides, the CDR3 is TGTGCCAGCAACACCTGGGACAGGGTGAATCTCAACTCTGGAAACACCATATATTTT. This encodes CASNTWDRVNLNSGNTIYF.

This chain joins TRBV2 and TRBJ1-1; possibly TRBD1 for D (6 bases). Trimming shortened V by 6 bases and J by 0 bases, and 8 bases separated the two germline ends. The CDR3 contains 13 residues. Germline V gene data show CDR1 as SNHLY and CDR2 as FYNNEI. As DNA, the CDR3 is TGTGCCAGCAGGTACAGGGTGAACACTGAAGCTTTCTTT. It yields the protein CASRYRVNTEAFF.

The table lists this clone with a count of one. The chain combines TRBV7-9 with TRBJ2-7, with 9 bases that match TRBD1. The junction had 17 bases not matched to a gene; V was cut back by 5 bases and J by 6 bases. The CDR3 totals 17 residues. CDR1 and CDR2 (germline): SEHNR, FQNEAQ (reference sequence). The CDR3 coding sequence is TGTGCCAGCAGCACTCTACTCCGGGACAGGGCTTTAATCGAGCAGTACTTC. It is translated as CASSTLLRDRALIEQYF.

V usage is TRBV5-6 and J usage is TRBJ1-4; 9 bases agree with TRBD1. The CDR3 extends over 14 amino acids. CDR1 is SGHDT, CDR2 YYEEEE, per germline. V lost 4 bases and J lost 7; bases outside the gene matches: 5. The CDR3 nucleotides read TGTGCCAGCAGCCTAGGGACAGGGAGTGAAAAACTGTTTTTT. As protein: CASSLGTGSEKLFF.

V usage is TRBV27 and J usage is TRBJ2-7; 9 nucleotides agree with TRBD1. Germline assignment: CDR1 MNHEY and CDR2 SMNVEV (reference sequence). Trimming took 0 bases from V and 3 from J; bases not matched to a gene: 3. This CDR3 has 15 residues. The CDR3 here is CASSLSGDRDYEQYF. The CDR3 DNA reads TGTGCCAGCAGTTTATCTGGGGACAGGGACTACGAGCAGTACTTC.

V gene TRBV27 combines with J gene TRBJ2-5; 14 bases agree with TRBD2. J lost 4 bases, V lost 2 bases, and 6 bases had no gene match. Looked up from germline, CDR1 is MNHEY and CDR2 is SMNVEV (reference sequence). CDR3 length equals 17 residues. The CDR3 DNA reads TGTGCCAGCAGTTTAGGGACTAGCGGGAGACGGGGAGAGACCCAGTACTTC. It translates to CASSLGTSGRRGETQYF.

Comments on this clone: The sample contains more than one DNA sequence encoding this CDR3. V is TRBV7-9 and J is TRBJ1-1, with D possibly TRBD1 on 5 matching bases. Germline CDR1 SEHNR, CDR2 FQNEAQ (reference sequence). V lost 1 base, J lost 0 bases, and 9 bases lay in between. The CDR3 runs 15 residues. Written as DNA, the CDR3 is TGTGCCAGCAGCTTAGGTTGGGGGATGAACACTGAAGCTTTCTTT. As protein: CASSLGWGMNTEAFF.

This clone was detected only once. The rearrangement joins TRBV28 to TRBJ1-5; D gene ambiguous. CDR3 length: 13 amino acids. V was cut by 5 bases and J by 6 bases, with 11 bases left in between. Germline V gene data show CDR1 as MDHEN and CDR2 as SYDVKM. The CDR3 DNA reads TGTGCCAGCAGTCTTGATGAGAGTCAGCCCCAGCATTTT. Encoded protein: CASSLDESQPQHF.

V is TRBV5-1 and J is TRBJ2-7; perhaps TRBD1 as D (6 bases). The CDR3 runs to 13 residues. Germline V gives CDR1 SGHRS, CDR2 YFSETQ. Trimming removed 3 bases from V and 9 bases from J, with 16 bases in between. The CDR3 protein is CASSYGQFQGQYF. CDR3 in DNA: TGCGCCAGCAGCTACGGACAGTTTCAGGGGCAGTACTTC.

This chain joins TRBV27 and TRBJ2-3; TRBD2 matches 11 bases. The V gene end was trimmed by 8 bases and the J gene end by 5 bases; junction bases not matched to a gene: 12. CDR3 length equals 16 residues. In germline, CDR1 is MNHEY, CDR2 SMNVEV (reference sequence). In DNA form, the CDR3 reads TGTGCCAGCCGACCCTCACTAGCGGGAGAGGGAGATACGCAGTATTTT. Translation gives CASRPSLAGEGDTQYF.

This chain links TRBV27 with TRBJ1-1; a weak D match, TRBD1 (5 bases). Trimming removed 0 bases from V and 7 bases from J, with 15 bases in between. The CDR3 contains 15 residues. From germline, CDR1 is MNHEY and CDR2 SMNVEV (reference sequence). The CDR3 nucleotides read TGTGCCAGCAGTTTATCCCAGGGAGGCCTCGATGAAGCTTTCTTT. Residues: CASSLSQGGLDEAFF.

The J gene is TRBJ1-2, the V gene TRBV10-3, with unresolved D. The CDR3 has 13 amino acids. Germline CDR1 is ENHRY and CDR2 is SYGVKD. The V gene lost 2 bases and the J gene lost 6 bases, with 10 bases spanning the gap. CDR3 sequence: CAISEGVVHGYTF. CDR3 DNA: TGTGCCATCAGTGAGGGGGTAGTCCATGGCTACACCTTC.